The entry below gives a single T cell receptor (beta chain) sequence along with its context. In the authors' methods: Estimation of nucleated cell counts relied on the amplification of reference gene primers. TCRdb's table, derived via immunoSEQ multiplex PCR, lists solely in-frame clones and lacks some. The V and J calls and the clone size are those of that table, but D and trimming were determined from the DNA. The sample lists about 200,000 clones; over 80% were seen once. Looked up from germline, CDR1 is MDHEN and CDR2 is SYDVKM. The CDR3 runs 14 residues. V lost 8 bases to trimming and J lost 6 bases; unmatched junction nucleotides: 8. This sample is drawn from a study of blood T cell repertoires in COVID-19.

This receptor was identified in a woman aged 60 to 75 with COVID-19, enrolled during active disease. Sequencing input: peripheral blood. The genes are TRBV28 and TRBJ1-4, with 8 nucleotides matching TRBD1. CDR3 sequence reads: CASLSGGLDEKLFF. In DNA form, the CDR3 reads TGTGCCAGCTTATCAGGGGGCTTGGATGAAAAACTGTTTTTT.